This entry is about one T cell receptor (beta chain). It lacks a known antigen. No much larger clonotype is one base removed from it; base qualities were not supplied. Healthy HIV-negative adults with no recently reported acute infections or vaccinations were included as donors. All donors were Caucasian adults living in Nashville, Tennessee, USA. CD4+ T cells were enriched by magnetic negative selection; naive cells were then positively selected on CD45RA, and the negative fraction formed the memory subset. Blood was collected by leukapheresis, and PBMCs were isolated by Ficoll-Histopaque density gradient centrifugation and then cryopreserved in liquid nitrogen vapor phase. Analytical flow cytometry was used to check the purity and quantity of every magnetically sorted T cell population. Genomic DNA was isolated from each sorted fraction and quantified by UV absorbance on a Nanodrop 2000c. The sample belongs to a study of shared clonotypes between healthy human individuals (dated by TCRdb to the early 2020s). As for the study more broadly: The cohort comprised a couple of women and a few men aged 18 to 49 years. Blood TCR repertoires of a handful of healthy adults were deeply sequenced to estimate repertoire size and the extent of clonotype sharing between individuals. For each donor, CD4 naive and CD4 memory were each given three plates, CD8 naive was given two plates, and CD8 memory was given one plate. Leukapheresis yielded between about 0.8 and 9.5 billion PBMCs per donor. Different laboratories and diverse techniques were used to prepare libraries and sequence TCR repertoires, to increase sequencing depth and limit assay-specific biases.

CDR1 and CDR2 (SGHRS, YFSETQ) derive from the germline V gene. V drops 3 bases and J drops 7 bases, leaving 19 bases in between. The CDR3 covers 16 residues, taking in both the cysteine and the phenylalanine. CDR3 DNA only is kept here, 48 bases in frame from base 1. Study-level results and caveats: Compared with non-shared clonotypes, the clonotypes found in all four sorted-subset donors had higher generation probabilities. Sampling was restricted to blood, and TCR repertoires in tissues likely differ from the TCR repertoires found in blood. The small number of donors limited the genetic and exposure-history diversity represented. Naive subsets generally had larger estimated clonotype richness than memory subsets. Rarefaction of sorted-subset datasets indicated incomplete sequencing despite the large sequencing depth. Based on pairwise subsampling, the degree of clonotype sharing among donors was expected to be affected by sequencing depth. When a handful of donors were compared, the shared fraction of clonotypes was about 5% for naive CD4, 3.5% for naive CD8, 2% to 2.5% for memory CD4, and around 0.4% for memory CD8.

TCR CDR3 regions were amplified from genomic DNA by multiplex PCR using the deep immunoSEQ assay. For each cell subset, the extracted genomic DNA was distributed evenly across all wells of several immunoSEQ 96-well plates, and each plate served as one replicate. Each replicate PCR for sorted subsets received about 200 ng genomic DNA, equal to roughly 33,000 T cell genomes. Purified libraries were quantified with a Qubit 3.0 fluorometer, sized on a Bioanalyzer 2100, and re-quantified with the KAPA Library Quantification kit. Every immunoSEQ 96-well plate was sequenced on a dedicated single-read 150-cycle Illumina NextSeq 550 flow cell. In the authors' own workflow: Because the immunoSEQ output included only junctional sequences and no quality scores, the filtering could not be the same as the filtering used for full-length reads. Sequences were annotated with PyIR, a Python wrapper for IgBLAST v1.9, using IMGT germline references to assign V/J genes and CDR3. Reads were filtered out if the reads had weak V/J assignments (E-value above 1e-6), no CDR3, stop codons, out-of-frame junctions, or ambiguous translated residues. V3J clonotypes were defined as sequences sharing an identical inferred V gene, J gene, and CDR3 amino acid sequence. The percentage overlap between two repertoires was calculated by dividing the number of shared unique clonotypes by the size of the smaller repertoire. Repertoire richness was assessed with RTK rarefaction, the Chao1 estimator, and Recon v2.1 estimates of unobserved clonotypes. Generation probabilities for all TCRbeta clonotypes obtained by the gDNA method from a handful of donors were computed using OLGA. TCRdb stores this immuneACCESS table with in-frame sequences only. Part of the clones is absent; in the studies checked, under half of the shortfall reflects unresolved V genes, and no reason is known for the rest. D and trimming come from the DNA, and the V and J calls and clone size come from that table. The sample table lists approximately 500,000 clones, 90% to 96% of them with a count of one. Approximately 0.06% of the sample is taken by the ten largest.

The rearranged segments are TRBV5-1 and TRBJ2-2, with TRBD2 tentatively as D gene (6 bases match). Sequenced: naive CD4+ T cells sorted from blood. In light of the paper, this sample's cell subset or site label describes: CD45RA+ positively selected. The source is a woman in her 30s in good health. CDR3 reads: CASSSEPGLLGGELFF. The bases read TGCGCCAGCAGCTCTGAACCGGGACTCCTCGGCGGGGAGCTGTTTTTT.